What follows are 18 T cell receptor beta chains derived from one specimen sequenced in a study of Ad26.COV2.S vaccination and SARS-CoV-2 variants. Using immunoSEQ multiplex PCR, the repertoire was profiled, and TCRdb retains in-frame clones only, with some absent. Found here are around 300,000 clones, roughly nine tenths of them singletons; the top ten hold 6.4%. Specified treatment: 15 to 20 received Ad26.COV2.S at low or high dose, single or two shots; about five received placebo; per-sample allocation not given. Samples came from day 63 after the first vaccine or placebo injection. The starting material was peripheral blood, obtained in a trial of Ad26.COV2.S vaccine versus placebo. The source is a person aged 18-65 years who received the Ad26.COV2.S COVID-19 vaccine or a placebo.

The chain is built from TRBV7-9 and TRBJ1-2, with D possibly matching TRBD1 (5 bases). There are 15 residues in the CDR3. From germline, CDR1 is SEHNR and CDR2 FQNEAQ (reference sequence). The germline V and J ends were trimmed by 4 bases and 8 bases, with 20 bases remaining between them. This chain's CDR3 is CASSSAGGRAEGYTF. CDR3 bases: TGTGCCAGCAGCTCCGCTGGCGGCAGGGCTGAAGGCTACACCTTC.

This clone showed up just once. The DNA for the CDR3 is TGTGCCAGCAGCTTATTTCTGGCAGACTCCTACGAGCAGTACTTC. It codes for CASSLFLADSYEQYF. The V gene is TRBV7-6, the J gene TRBJ2-7; no firm D call. The germline CDR1 and CDR2 sequences are SGHVS and FNYEAQ. The CDR3 totals 15 residues. Trimming shortened V by 2 bases and J by 0 bases, and 11 bases separated the two germline ends.

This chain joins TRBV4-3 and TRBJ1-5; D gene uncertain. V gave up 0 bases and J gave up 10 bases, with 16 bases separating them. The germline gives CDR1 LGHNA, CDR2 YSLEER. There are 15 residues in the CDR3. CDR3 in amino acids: CASSQDTGADFPQHF. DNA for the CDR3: TGCGCCAGCAGCCAAGATACCGGAGCAGATTTCCCCCAGCATTTT.

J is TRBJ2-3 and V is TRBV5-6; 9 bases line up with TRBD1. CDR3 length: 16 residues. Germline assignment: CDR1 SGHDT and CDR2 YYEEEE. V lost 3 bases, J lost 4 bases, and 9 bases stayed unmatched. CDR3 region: CASSWQGTGSADTQYF. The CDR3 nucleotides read TGTGCCAGCAGCTGGCAAGGGACAGGGAGCGCAGATACGCAGTATTTT.

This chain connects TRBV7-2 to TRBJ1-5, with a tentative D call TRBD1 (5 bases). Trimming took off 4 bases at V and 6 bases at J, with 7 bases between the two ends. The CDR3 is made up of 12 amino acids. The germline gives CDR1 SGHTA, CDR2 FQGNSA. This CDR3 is CASSSDSQPQHF. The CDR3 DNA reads TGTGCCAGCAGCTCCGACAGTCAGCCCCAGCATTTT.

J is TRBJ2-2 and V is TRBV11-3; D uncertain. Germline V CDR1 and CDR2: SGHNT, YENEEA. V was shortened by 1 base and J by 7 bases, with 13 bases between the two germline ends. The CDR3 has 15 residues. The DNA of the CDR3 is TGTGCCAGCAGCTTAGTCTTAAACCAGCACGGGGAGCTGTTTTTT. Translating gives CASSLVLNQHGELFF.

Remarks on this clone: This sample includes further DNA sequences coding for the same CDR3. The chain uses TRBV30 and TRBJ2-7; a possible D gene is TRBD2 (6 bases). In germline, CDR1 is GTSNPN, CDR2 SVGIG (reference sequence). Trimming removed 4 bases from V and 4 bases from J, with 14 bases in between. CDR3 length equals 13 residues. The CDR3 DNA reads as TGTGCCTGGAACCCGGGACTCGTTTACGAGCAGTACTTC. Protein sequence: CAWNPGLVYEQYF.

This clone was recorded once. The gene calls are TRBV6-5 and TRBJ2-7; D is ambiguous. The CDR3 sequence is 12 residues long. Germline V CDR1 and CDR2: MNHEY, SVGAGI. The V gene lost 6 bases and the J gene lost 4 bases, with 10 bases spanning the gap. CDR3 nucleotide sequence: TGTGCCAGCAGCACAGCCAGGTACGAGCAGTACTTC. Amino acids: CASSTARYEQYF.

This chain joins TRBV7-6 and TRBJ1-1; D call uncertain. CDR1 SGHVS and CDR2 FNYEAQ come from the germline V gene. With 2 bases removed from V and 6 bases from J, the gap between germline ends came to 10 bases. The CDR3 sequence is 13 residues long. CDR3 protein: CASSLRADAEAFF. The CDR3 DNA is TGTGCCAGCAGCTTACGGGCAGACGCTGAAGCTTTCTTT.

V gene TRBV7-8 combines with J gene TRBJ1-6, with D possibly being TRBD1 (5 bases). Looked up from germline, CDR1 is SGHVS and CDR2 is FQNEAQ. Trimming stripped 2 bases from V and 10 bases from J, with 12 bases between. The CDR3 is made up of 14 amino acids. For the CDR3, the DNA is TGTGCCAGCAGCTTAAGGGGAGGAGGGTCACCCCTCCACTTT. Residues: CASSLRGGGSPLHF.

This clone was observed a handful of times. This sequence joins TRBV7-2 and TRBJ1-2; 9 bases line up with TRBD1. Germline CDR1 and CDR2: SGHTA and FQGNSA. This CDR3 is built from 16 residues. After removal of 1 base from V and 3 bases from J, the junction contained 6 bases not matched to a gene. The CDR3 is CASSLVGQGFDYGYTF. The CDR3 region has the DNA TGTGCCAGCAGCTTAGTGGGACAGGGTTTTGACTATGGCTACACCTTC.

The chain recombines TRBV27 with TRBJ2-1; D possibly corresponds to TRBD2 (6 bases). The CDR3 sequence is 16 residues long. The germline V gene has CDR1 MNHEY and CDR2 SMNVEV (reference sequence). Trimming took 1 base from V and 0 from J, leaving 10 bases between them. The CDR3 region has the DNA TGTGCCAGCAGTTTATTGGGCGGGGACTCCTACAATGAGCAGTTCTTC. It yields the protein CASSLLGGDSYNEQFF.

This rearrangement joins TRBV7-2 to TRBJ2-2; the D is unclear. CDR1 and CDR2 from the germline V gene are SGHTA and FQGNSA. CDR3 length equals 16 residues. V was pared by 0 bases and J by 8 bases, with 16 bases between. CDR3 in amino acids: CASSLAGGRIAGELFF. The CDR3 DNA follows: TGTGCCAGCAGCTTAGCGGGTGGGCGAATTGCAGGGGAGCTGTTTTTT.

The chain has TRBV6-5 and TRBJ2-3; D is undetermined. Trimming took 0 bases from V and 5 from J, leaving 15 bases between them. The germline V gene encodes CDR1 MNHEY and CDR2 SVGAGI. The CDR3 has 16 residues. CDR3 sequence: CASSYSRTGDIDTQYF. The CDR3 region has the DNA TGTGCCAGCAGTTACTCTCGGACGGGTGACATAGATACGCAGTATTTT.

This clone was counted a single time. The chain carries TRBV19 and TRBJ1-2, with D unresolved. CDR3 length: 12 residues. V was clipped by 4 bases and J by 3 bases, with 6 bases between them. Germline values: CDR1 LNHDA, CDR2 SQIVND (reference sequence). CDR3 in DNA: TGTGCCAGTAGTACCGCCTACTATGGCTACACCTTC. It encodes CASSTAYYGYTF. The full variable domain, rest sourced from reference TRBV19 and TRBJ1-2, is DGGITQSPKYLFRKEGQNVTLSCEQNLNHDAMYWYRQDPGQGLRLIYYSQIVNDFQKGDIAEGYSVSREKKESFPLTVTSAQKNPTAFYLCASSTAYYGYTFGSGTRLTVV.

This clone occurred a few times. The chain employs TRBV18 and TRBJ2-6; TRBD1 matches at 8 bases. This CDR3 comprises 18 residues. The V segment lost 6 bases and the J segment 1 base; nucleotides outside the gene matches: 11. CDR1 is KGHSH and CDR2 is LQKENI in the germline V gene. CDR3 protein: CASSPRQGASSGANVLTF. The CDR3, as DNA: TGTGCCAGCTCCCCCCGTCAGGGGGCTTCGTCTGGGGCCAACGTCCTGACTTTC.

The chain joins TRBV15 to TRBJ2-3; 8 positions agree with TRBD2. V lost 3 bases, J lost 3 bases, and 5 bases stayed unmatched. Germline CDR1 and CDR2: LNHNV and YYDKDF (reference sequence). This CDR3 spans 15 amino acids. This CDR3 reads CATSSRGGRTDTQYF. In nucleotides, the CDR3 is TGTGCCACCAGCAGCCGGGGGGGTCGTACAGATACGCAGTATTTT. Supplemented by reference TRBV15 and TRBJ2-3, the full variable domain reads DAMVIQNPRYQVTQFGKPVTLSCSQTLNHNVMYWYQQKSSQAPKLLFHYYDKDFNNEADTPDNFQSRRPNTSFCFLDIRSPGLGDTAMYLCATSSRGGRTDTQYFGPGTRLTVL.

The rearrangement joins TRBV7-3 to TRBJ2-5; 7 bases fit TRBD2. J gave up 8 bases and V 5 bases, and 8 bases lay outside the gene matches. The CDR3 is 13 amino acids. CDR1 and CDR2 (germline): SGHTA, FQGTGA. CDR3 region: CASSPRPGGTQYF. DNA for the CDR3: TGTGCCAGCAGCCCCCGGCCGGGGGGAACCCAGTACTTC. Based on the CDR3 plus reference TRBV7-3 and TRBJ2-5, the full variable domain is GAGVSQTPSNKVTEKGKYVELRCDPISGHTALYWYRQSLGQGPEFLIYFQGTGAADDSGLPNDRFFAVRPEGSVSTLKIQRTERGDSAVYLCASSPRPGGTQYFGPGTRLLVL.